One and the same sample provided the 3 T cell receptor beta chains below, sequenced in a study of cytomegalovirus exposure and HLA in healthy donors. Both 60 Vbeta primers and 13 Jbeta primers went into the PCR. Assay used: immunoSEQ multiplex PCR; TCRdb lists only in-frame clones, some missing. The sample yields nearly 110,000 clones, approximately 82% seen once. Sample: PBMCs. All receptors derive from a man in his forties or fifties in good health and CMV-seronegative.

The V gene is TRBV14, the J gene TRBJ1-2; tentatively, D is TRBD1 (5 bases). Deletions cut 0 bases from V and 7 bases from J, with 12 bases between. CDR1 and CDR2 (germline): SGHDN, FVKESK. There are 14 residues in the CDR3. This CDR3 reads CASSQDWAGRGYTF. CDR3 DNA sequence: TGTGCCAGCAGCCAAGATTGGGCAGGGCGTGGCTACACCTTC.

The sample holds one count of this clone. The chain joins TRBV18 to TRBJ2-3, with TRBD1 matching over 7 bases. Germline V gene sequence: CDR1 KGHSH, CDR2 LQKENI. The CDR3 has 17 amino acids. Germline trimming cut 3 bases from V and 0 bases from J; bases unmatched to any gene: 9. CDR3 loop: CASSPLPLTGSTDTQYF. CDR3 bases: TGTGCCAGCTCACCCCTCCCATTGACAGGGAGCACAGATACGCAGTATTTT.

The chain links TRBV5-5 to TRBJ2-1; D may be TRBD1 (6 bases). In germline, CDR1 is SGHKS, CDR2 YYEKEE (reference sequence). V was cut by 0 bases and J by 2 bases, with 9 bases left in between. CDR3 length equals 15 residues. The CDR3 loop is CASSLDRVPYNEQFF. The CDR3 DNA follows: TGTGCCAGCAGCTTGGACAGGGTACCCTACAATGAGCAGTTCTTC.